The present T cell receptor (beta chain) was sequenced within a study of blood T cell repertoires in COVID-19. Study at large: Material from acute and convalescent COVID-19 was sourced from the United States, Italy and Spain. T cells, B-cell-depleted T cells, or PBMCs provided the cDNA or gDNA that served as material.

Trimming at V came to 4 bases and at J to 4 bases, leaving 13 bases not matched to a gene. This CDR3 contains 18 residues. CDR1 is SGDLS and CDR2 is YYNGEE in the germline V gene. In the authors' workflow: Estimation of nucleated cell counts was performed using reference gene primer amplification. This table comes from immunoSEQ multiplex PCR, and its TCRdb copy is limited to in-frame clones, with some not included. V, J and clone size were drawn from that table, and D and trimming were deduced from the DNA. The sample yields almost 55,000 clones, around 78% seen once. This receptor was taken from a human donor in a cohort sampled during active COVID-19. The chain employs TRBV9 and TRBJ2-7, with TRBD2 identical over 14 bases. Sequencing was carried out using peripheral blood. CDR3 in amino acids: CASSPPGRTSGGRYEQYF. CDR3 sequence (DNA): TGTGCCAGCAGCCCCCCCGGTCGGACTAGCGGGGGGCGGTACGAGCAGTACTTC.